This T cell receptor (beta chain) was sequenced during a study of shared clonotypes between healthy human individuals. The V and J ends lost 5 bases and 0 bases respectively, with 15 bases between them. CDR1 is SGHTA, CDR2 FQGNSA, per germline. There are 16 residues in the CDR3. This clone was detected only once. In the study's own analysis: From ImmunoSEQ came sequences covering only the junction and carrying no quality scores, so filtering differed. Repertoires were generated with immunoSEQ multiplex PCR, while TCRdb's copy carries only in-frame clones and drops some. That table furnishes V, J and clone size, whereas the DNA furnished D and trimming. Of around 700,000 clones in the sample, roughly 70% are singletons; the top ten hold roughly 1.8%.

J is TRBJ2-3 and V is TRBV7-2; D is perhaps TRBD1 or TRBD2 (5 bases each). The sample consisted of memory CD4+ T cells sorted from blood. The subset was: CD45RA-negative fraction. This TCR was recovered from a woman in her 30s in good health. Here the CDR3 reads CASSPGADSSTDTQYF. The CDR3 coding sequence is TGTGCCAGCAGCCCCGGGGCCGATTCTAGCACAGATACGCAGTATTTT.